This T cell receptor beta chain appears in the sequencing data of a study of T cells in Graves' hyperthyroidism and ophthalmopathy. Trimming stripped 4 bases from V and 0 bases from J, with 4 bases between. The CDR3 is made up of 12 amino acids. Germline CDR1 and CDR2: SEHNR and FQNEAQ (reference sequence). Study findings and constraints: Expanded thyroid clonotypes (above 0.001) were mostly also found in blood.

Amplification of TCR beta CDR3 regions used RNA as the template. The study used the HTBI primer set for a first-round RT-PCR of the TCR CDR3. MiXCR, run by TCRdb on the multiplex PCR reads, gives a single entry per CDR3 protein. The sample includes about 840,000 distinct CDR3 sequences, approximately 40% of them seen just once. Graves' hyperthyroidism without ophthalmopathy progression within 18 months was termed stable. The study excluded patients with uncontrolled infection, other autoimmune disease, pregnancy or lactation. The PBMCs studied were ones that came from 10 ml fresh peripheral blood. Many counts were recorded for this clonotype. As yet, its antigen is unknown.

The V gene is TRBV7-9, the J gene TRBJ2-7; no definite D call. The TCR sequence derives from a man aged 18 to 35 with Graves' hyperthyroidism. The specimen was blood. CDR3 residues: CASSWSSYEQYF. The CDR3 DNA sequence: TGTGCCAGCAGCTGGAGCTCCTACGAGCAGTACTTC.